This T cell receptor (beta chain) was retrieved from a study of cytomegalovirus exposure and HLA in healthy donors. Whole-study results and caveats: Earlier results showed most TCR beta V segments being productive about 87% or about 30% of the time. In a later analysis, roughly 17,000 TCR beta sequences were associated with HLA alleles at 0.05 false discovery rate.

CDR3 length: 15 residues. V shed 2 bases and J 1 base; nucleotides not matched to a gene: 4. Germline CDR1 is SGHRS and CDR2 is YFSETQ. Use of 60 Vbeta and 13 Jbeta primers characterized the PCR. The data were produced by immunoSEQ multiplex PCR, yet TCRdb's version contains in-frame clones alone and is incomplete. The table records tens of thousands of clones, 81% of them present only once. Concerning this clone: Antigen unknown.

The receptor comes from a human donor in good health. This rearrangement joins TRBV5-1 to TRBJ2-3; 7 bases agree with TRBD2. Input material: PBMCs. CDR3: CASSFEAGGTDTQYF. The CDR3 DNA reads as TGCGCCAGCAGCTTCGAGGCGGGGGGCACAGATACGCAGTATTTT. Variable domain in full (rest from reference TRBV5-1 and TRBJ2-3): KAGVTQTPRYLIKTRGQQVTLSCSPISGHRSVSWYQQTPGQGLQFLFEYFSETQRNKGNFPGRFSGRQFSNSRSEMNVSTLELGDSALYLCASSFEAGGTDTQYFGPGTRLTVL.